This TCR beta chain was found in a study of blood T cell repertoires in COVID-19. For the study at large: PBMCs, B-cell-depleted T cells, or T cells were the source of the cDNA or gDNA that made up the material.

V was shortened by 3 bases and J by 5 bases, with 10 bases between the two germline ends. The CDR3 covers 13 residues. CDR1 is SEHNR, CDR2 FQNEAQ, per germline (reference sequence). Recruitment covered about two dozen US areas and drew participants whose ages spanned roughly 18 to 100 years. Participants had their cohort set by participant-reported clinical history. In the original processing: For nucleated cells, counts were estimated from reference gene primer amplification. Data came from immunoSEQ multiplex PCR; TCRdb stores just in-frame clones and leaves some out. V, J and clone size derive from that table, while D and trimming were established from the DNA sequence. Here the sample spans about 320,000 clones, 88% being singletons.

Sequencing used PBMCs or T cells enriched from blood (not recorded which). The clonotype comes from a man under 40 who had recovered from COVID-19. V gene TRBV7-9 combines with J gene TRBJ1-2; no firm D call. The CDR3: CASSLSYGYGYTF. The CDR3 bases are TGTGCCAGCAGCTTGAGTTACGGGTATGGCTACACCTTC.